What follows describes a single T cell receptor beta chain. The same CDR3 also results from other DNA sequences found in this sample. This CDR3 has 14 residues. Germline V gene data show CDR1 as MDHEN and CDR2 as SYDVKM. The V gene lost 4 bases and the J gene lost 4 bases, with 11 bases spanning the gap. Produced via immunoSEQ multiplex PCR; TCRdb's table is partial and in-frame only. The repertoire holds 120,000 to 150,000 clones, with roughly four fifths as singletons. The data were taken from a study of blood T cell repertoires in COVID-19. The source of this sequence is a woman older than 75 with acute or convalescent COVID-19. Sequences were obtained from peripheral blood. The chain is built from TRBV28 and TRBJ1-5; D is undetermined. The CDR3 here is CASSSPGSNQPQHF. The CDR3 DNA reads as TGTGCCAGCAGTTCACCAGGATCGAATCAGCCCCAGCATTTT.